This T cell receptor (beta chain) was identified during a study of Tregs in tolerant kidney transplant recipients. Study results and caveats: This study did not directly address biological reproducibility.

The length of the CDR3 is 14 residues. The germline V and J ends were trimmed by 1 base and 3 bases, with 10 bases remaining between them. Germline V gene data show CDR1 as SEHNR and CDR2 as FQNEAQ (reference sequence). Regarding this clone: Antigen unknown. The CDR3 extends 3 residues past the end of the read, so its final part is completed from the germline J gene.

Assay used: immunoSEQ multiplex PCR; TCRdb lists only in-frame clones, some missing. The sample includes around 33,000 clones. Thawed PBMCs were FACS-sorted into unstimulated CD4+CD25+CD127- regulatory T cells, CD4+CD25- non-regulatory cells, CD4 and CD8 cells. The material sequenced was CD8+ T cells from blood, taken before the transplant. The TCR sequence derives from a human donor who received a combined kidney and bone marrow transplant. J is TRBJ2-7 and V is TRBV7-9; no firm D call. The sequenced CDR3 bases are TGTGCCAGCAGCTTAGAGGGTCAGAACTACGAG. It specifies CASSLEGQNYE. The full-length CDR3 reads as CASSLEGQNYEQYF.